A single sample gave rise to the 17 T cell receptor beta chains below, sequenced in a study of blood T cell repertoires in COVID-19. Clones were sequenced by immunoSEQ multiplex PCR, and TCRdb holds only the in-frame ones, with some missing. The profile shows 65,000 to 95,000 clones, about 91% of them singletons. The material sequenced was peripheral blood. These receptors all stem from a man older than 75 with acute or convalescent COVID-19.

The count of this clone is one. The chain couples TRBV4-1 to TRBJ2-1; D ambiguous. This CDR3 spans 12 amino acids. CDR1 is MGHRA and CDR2 is YSYEKL in the germline V gene. V was pared by 4 bases and J by 8 bases, with 9 bases between. CDR3 nucleotides: TGCGCCAGCAGCCGCAACCCGGATGAGCAGTTCTTC. This translates into CASSRNPDEQFF.

The chain joins TRBV5-4 to TRBJ2-3, with 8 bases matching TRBD2. Germline V gene sequence: CDR1 SGHNT, CDR2 YYREEE (reference sequence). V dropped 0 bases and J dropped 4; count of bases not matched to a gene: 4. The CDR3 runs 15 residues. The DNA of the CDR3 is TGTGCCAGCAGCTTGGGCGAGCGGGAGTCAGATACGCAGTATTTT. Translated, it gives CASSLGERESDTQYF.

The chain joins TRBV4-2 to TRBJ1-3; maybe TRBD1 (5 bases). With 0 bases removed from V and 4 bases from J, the gap between germline ends came to 10 bases. This CDR3 contains 15 residues. Germline V CDR1 and CDR2: LGHNA, YNFKEQ. The CDR3 DNA is TGTGCCAGCAGCCAAGACCAGGACATGGGAAACACCATATATTTT. Its translation: CASSQDQDMGNTIYF.

V gene TRBV6-5 combines with J gene TRBJ1-4; D is possibly TRBD1 (6 bases). The CDR3 length is 15 residues. Trimming took 2 bases from V and 1 from J, leaving 8 bases between them. CDR1 and CDR2 (germline): MNHEY, SVGAGI. The CDR3 region is CASSYGGRTNEKLFF. The DNA for the CDR3 is TGTGCCAGCAGTTACGGGGGCAGAACTAATGAAAAACTGTTTTTT.

J is TRBJ2-1 and V is TRBV6-5; D remains unclear. V lost 6 bases to trimming and J lost 9 bases, with 9 bases between them. There are 11 residues in the CDR3. Germline V CDR1 and CDR2: MNHEY, SVGAGI. In nucleotides, the CDR3 is TGTGCCAGCAGACAGTTGGGTGAGCAGTTCTTC. Encoded protein: CASRQLGEQFF.

The CDR3 DNA is TGTGCCAGCAGCTTGCGCGAGAACTACGAGCAGTACTTC. Translated: CASSLRENYEQYF. The chain carries TRBV5-6 and TRBJ2-7; D unclear. This CDR3 has 13 residues. V was clipped by 1 base and J by 3 bases, with 8 bases between them. The germline V gene encodes CDR1 SGHDT and CDR2 YYEEEE.

The chain joins TRBV12-3 or TRBV12-4 to TRBJ2-1, with D possibly matching TRBD2 (6 bases). Trimming shortened V by 6 bases and J by 7 bases, and 10 bases separated the two germline ends. The CDR3 totals 12 residues. The CDR3 here is CASSPGLNEQFF. The CDR3 DNA reads TGTGCCAGCAGCCCCGGACTAAATGAGCAGTTCTTC.

V is TRBV30 and J is TRBJ1-4, with 8 bases fitting TRBD1. CDR1 and CDR2 (germline): GTSNPN, SVGIG (reference sequence). There are 14 residues in the CDR3. Trimming took 6 bases from V and 7 from J; bases not matched to a gene: 10. CDR3 coding DNA: TGTGCCTGCAGCCGGAGGACAGGGAGTGAAAAACTGTTTTTT. Translating gives CACSRRTGSEKLFF.

The rearrangement links TRBV10-2 to TRBJ2-3, with 11 bases fitting TRBD2. This CDR3 has 16 amino acids. The V gene end was trimmed by 7 bases and the J gene end by 0 bases; junction bases not matched to a gene: 6. Per germline, CDR1 WSHSY and CDR2 SAAADI. CDR3 sequence reads: CASTAGLAASTDTQYF. The CDR3 DNA is TGCGCCAGCACCGCGGGACTAGCGGCTAGCACAGATACGCAGTATTTT.

The V and J genes are TRBV27 and TRBJ1-6; D is unresolved. V lost 6 bases and J 5 bases, leaving 8 bases between the germline ends. The germline CDR1 and CDR2 sequences are MNHEY and SMNVEV (reference sequence). The CDR3 loop spans 13 amino acids. CDR3 in amino acids: CASSRLNNSPLHF. DNA of the CDR3: TGTGCCAGCAGCCGACTGAATAATTCACCCCTCCACTTT.

The chain uses TRBV3-1 (or the pseudogene TRBV3-2) and TRBJ2-7, with 7 bases matching TRBD2. The CDR3 spans 13 residues. The germline V gene encodes CDR1 LGHDT and CDR2 YNNKEL (reference sequence). The trim removed 6 bases at V and 4 bases at J, leaving 6 bases unmatched. CDR3 in amino acids: CASRGRGGYEQYF. In DNA, the CDR3 is TGTGCCAGCAGGGGTAGGGGAGGGTACGAGCAGTACTTC.

The chain employs TRBV21-1 and TRBJ1-5; the table assigns TRBD1, which was not confirmed against the DNA. TRBV21-1 constitutes a pseudogene. The CDR3 consists of 16 residues. CDR3 in amino acids: CASSKRGTVSNQPQHF. In nucleotides, the CDR3 is TGTGCCAGCAGCAAAAGGGGGACGGTTAGCAATCAGCCCCAGCATTTT.

The chain employs TRBV13 and TRBJ2-1, with D possibly matching TRBD2 (7 bases). V lost 5 bases and J 8 bases, leaving 28 bases between the germline ends. Per the germline V gene, CDR1 is PRHDT and CDR2 is FYEKMQ (reference sequence). This CDR3 spans 18 amino acids. CDR3 region: CASSQNEGGGESIYEQFF. As DNA, the CDR3 is TGTGCCAGCAGCCAAAACGAAGGGGGAGGGGAATCTATATATGAGCAGTTCTTC.

V gene TRBV29-1 combines with J gene TRBJ2-7; 7 bases map to TRBD1. The CDR3 totals 15 residues. V lost 2 bases and J lost 0; bases outside the gene matches: 7. Germline V gives CDR1 SQVTM, CDR2 ANQGSEA. The CDR3 DNA reads TGCAGCGTTGAACTCGACCGGGACAGCTCCTACGAGCAGTACTTC. Translating gives CSVELDRDSSYEQYF.

The chain carries TRBV2 and TRBJ1-5; D might be TRBD1 (5 bases). The germline V gene encodes CDR1 SNHLY and CDR2 FYNNEI. Trimming cost V 4 bases and J 2 bases, with 15 bases left between them. This CDR3 has 16 amino acids. In DNA, the CDR3 is TGTGCCAGCAGTGCAGACAGCTACCGGGGCAATCAGCCCCAGCATTTT. It specifies CASSADSYRGNQPQHF.

This clone was seen once. The chain carries TRBV5-1 and TRBJ1-1; 9 nucleotides match TRBD1. The J segment lost 0 bases and the V segment lost 4 bases, leaving 4 bases of the junction unmatched. Germline loops: CDR1 SGHRS, CDR2 YFSETQ. The CDR3 runs 15 residues. This CDR3 is CASSGGQGLNTEAFF. Here the CDR3 DNA reads TGCGCCAGCAGCGGGGGACAGGGACTGAACACTGAAGCTTTCTTT.

J is TRBJ2-3 and V is TRBV3-1 (or the pseudogene TRBV3-2), with 7 bases matching TRBD2. V lost 3 bases to trimming and J lost 0 bases; unmatched junction nucleotides: 6. The CDR3 is 16 residues long. Germline V lookup: CDR1 LGHDT, CDR2 YNNKEL (reference sequence). CDR3 in DNA: TGTGCCAGCAGCCAGGCTAGCGGAGCTAGCACAGATACGCAGTATTTT. The encoded protein is CASSQASGASTDTQYF.